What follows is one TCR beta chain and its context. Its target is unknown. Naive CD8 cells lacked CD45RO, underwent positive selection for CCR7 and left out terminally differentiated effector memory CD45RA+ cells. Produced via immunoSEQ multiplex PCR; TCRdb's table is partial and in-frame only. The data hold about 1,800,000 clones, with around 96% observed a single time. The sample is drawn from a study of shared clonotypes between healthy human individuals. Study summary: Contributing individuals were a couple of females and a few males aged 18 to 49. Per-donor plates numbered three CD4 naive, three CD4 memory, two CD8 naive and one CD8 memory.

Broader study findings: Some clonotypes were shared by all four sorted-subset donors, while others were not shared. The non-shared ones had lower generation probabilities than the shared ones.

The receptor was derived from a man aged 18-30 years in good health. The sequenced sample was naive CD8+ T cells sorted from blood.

DNA for the CDR3: TGTGCCAGCAGTCGAGGGGAGGGAGTGACCTATGGCTACACCTTC. It is translated as CASSRGEGVTYGYTF. This sequence joins TRBV28 and TRBJ1-2; a possible D gene is TRBD1 (5 bases). Deletions cut 5 bases from V and 4 bases from J, with 17 bases between. CDR1 and CDR2 from the germline V gene are MDHEN and SYDVKM. CDR3 length equals 15 residues.